This T cell receptor (beta chain) was documented in a study of blood T cell repertoires in COVID-19. The method was immunoSEQ multiplex PCR; TCRdb's version includes in-frame clones alone and lacks a portion of them. The data show 300,000 to 500,000 clones, roughly 88% seen once. The CDR3 totals 15 residues. V shed 4 bases and J shed 0 bases, with 10 bases lying between them. The germline gives CDR1 SGHNT, CDR2 YENEEA. This clonotype was sampled from a woman in her 30s with acute COVID-19. Sample: PBMCs or T cells enriched from blood (not recorded which). The chain links TRBV11-3 to TRBJ2-1; TRBD2 is a possible D gene (6 bases). CDR3 DNA: TGTGCCAGCAGCTCCGGGAGTAGCTCCTACAATGAGCAGTTCTTC. Protein sequence: CASSSGSSSYNEQFF.